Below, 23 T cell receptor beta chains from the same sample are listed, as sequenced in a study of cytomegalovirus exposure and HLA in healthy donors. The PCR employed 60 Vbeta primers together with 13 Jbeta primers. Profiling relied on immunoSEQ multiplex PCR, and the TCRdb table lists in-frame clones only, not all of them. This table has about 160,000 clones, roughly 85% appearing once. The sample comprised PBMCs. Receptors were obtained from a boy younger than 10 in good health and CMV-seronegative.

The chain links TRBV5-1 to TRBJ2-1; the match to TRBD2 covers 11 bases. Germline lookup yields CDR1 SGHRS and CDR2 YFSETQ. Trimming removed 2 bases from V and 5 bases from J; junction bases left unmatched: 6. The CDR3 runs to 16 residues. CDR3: CASSFSGRVKNNEQFF. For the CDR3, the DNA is TGCGCCAGCAGCTTTAGCGGGAGGGTAAAAAACAATGAGCAGTTCTTC.

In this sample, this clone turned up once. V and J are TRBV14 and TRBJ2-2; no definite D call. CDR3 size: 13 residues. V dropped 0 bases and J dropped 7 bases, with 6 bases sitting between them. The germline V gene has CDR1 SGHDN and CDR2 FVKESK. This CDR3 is CASSQELDGELFF. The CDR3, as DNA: TGTGCCAGCAGCCAAGAATTAGACGGGGAGCTGTTTTTT.

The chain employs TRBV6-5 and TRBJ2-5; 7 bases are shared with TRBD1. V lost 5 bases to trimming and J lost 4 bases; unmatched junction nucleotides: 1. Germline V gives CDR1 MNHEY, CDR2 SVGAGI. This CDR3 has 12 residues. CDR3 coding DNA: TGTGCCAGCAGTCGACAGGGAGAGACCCAGTACTTC. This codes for CASSRQGETQYF.

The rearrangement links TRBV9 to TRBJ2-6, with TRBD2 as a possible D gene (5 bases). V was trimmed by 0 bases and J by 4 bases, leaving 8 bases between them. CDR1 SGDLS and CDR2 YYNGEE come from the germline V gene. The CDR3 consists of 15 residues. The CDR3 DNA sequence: TGTGCCAGCAGCGTAGCGGGCGGGGGGGCCAACGTCCTGACTTTC. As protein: CASSVAGGGANVLTF.

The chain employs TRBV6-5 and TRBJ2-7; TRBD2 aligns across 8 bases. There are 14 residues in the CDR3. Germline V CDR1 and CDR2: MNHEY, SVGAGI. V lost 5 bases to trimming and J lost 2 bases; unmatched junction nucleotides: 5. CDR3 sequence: CASSEGTRPYEQYV. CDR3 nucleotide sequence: TGTGCCAGCAGTGAAGGGACTAGGCCCTACGAGCAGTACGTC.

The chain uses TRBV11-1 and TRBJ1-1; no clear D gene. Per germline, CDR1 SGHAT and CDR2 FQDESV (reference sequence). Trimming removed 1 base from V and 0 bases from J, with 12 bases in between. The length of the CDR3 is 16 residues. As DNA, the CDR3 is TGTGCCAGCAGCTTAGACGGGAGACTCATGAACACTGAAGCTTTCTTT. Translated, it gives CASSLDGRLMNTEAFF.

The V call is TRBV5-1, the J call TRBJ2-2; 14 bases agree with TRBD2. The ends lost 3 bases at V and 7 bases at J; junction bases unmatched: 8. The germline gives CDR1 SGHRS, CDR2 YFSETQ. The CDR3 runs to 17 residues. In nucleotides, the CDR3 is TGCGCCAGCAGCTCCGGGACTAGCGGGAGCCTCGGCGGGGAGCTGTTTTTT. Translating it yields CASSSGTSGSLGGELFF.

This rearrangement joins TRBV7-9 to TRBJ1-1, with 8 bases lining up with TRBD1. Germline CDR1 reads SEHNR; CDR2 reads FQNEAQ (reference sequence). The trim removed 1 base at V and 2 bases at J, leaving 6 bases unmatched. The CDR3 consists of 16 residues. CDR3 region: CASSLGQGAGNTEAFF. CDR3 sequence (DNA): TGTGCCAGCAGCTTAGGCCAGGGGGCGGGAAACACTGAAGCTTTCTTT.

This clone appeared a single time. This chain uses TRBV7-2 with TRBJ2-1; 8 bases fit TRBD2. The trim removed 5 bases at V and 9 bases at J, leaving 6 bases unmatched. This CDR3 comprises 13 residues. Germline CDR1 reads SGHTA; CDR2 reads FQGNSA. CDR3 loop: CASSPGLVCEQFF. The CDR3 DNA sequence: TGTGCCAGCAGCCCGGGACTAGTCTGTGAGCAGTTCTTC.

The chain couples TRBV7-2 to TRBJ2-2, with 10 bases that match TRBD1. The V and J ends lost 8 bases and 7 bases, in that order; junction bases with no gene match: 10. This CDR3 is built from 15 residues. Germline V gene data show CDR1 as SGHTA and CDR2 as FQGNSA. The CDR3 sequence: CASDKGQGVVGELFF. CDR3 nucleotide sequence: TGTGCCAGCGACAAAGGACAGGGGGTGGTCGGGGAGCTGTTTTTT.

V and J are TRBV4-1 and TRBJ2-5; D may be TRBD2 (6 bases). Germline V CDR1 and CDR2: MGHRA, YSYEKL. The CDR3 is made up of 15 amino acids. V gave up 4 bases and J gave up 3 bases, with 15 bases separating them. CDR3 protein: CASSRTGLLEETQYF. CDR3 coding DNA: TGCGCCAGCAGCCGAACGGGACTTTTAGAAGAGACCCAGTACTTC.

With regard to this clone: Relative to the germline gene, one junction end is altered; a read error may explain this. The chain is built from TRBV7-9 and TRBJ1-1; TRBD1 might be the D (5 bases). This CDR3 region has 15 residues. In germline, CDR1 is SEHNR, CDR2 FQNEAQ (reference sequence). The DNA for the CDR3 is TGTTCCAGCAGCTTAGTGACCCCGGCGACAGCTGAAGCTTTCTTT. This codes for CSSSLVTPATAEAFF.

The CDR3 DNA follows: TGTGCCATCAGTGAGGGAGGGCTCTACGAGCAGTACGTC. The encoded protein is CAISEGGLYEQYV. The V call is TRBV10-3, the J call TRBJ2-7; a possible D gene is TRBD2 (6 bases). V was trimmed by 2 bases and J by 3 bases, leaving 8 bases between them. This CDR3 comprises 13 residues. CDR1 ENHRY and CDR2 SYGVKD come from the germline V gene.

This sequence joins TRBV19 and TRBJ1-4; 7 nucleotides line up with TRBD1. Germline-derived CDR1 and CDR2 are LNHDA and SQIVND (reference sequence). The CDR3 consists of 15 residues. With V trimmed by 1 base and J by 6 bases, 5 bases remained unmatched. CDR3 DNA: TGTGCCAGTAGTATAGTGGGACAGAGAGATGAAAAACTGTTTTTT. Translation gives CASSIVGQRDEKLFF.

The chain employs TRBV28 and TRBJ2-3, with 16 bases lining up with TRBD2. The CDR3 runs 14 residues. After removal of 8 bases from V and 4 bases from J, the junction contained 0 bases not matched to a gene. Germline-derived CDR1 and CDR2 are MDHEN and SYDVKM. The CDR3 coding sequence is TGTGCCAGCGGGACTAGCGGGAGGGCAGATACGCAGTATTTT. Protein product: CASGTSGRADTQYF.

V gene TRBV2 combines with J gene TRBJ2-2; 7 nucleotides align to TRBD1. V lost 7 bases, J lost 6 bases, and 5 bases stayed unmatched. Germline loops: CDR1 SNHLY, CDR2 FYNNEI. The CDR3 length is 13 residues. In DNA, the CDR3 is TGTGCCAGCAATAGACAGGGATCCGGGGAGCTGTTTTTT. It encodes CASNRQGSGELFF.

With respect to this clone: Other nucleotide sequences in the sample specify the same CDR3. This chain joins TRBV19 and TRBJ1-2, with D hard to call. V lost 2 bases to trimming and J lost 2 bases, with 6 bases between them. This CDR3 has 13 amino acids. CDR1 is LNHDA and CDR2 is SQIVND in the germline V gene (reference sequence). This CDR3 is CASSITGNYGYTF. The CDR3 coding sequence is TGTGCCAGTAGTATAACGGGAAACTATGGCTACACCTTC.

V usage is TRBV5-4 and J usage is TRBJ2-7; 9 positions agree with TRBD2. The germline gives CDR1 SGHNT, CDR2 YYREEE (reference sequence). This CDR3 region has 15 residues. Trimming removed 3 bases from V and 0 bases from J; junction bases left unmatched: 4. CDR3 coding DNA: TGTGCCAGCAGCTCTCGACTAGCGGACTCCTACGAGCAGTACGTC. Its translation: CASSSRLADSYEQYV.

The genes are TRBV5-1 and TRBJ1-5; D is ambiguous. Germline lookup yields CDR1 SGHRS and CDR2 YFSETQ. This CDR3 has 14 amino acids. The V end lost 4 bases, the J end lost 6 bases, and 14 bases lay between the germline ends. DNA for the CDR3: TGCGCCAGCAGCGGCGGAAGGGAGGGTCAGCCCCAGCATTTT. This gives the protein CASSGGREGQPQHF.

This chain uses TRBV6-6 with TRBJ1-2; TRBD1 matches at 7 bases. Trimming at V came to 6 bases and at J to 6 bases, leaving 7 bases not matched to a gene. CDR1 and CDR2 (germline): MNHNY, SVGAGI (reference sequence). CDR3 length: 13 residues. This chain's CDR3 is CASRPGTEDGYTF. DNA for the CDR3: TGTGCCAGCAGACCCGGGACAGAGGATGGCTACACCTTC.

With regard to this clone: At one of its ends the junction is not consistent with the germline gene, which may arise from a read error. This chain's CDR3 is CAIDPKRAVF. CDR3 coding DNA: TGTGCCATAGACCCGAAACGAGCGGTCTTC. The chain carries TRBV6-1 and TRBJ2-1; D perhaps matches TRBD2 (5 bases). Germline assignment: CDR1 MNHNS and CDR2 SASEGT. This CDR3 region has 10 residues.

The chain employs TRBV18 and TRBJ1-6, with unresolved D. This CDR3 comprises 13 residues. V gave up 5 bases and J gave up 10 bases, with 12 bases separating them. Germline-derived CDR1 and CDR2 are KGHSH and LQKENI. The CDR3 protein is CASSSKTESPLHF. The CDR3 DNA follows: TGTGCCAGCTCATCAAAGACGGAGTCACCCCTCCACTTT.

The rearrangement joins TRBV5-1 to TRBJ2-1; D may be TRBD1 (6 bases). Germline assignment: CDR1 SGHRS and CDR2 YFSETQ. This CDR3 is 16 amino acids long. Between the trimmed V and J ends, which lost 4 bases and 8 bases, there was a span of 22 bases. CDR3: CASSPSSRGSRDEQFF. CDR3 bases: TGCGCCAGCAGCCCCAGTTCGAGGGGGTCGAGGGATGAGCAGTTCTTC. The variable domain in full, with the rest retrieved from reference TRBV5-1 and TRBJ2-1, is KAGVTQTPRYLIKTRGQQVTLSCSPISGHRSVSWYQQTPGQGLQFLFEYFSETQRNKGNFPGRFSGRQFSNSRSEMNVSTLELGDSALYLCASSPSSRGSRDEQFFGPGTRLTVL.